This T cell receptor (beta chain) appears in the sequencing data of a study of T cell responses to AZD1222 COVID-19 vaccine. Study outcomes and limitations: Clonal diversity was possibly underestimated, and white British individuals and females predominated among donors.

Sequencing used immunoSEQ multiplex PCR; TCRdb keeps in-frame clones, though not all of them. The repertoire holds more than 150,000 clones, with over 80% as singletons. Details on this clone: Its cognate antigen is unknown.

This CDR3 is built from 14 residues. CDR1 and CDR2 (germline): MRHNA, SNTAGT. V was shortened by 1 base and J by 4 bases, with 7 bases between the two germline ends. The sequencing here drew on peripheral blood, taken on day 0 of AZD1222 vaccination. The J gene is TRBJ1-4, the V gene TRBV6-4; D is uncertain. The sequence was obtained from an adult in good health. The CDR3 nucleotides are TGTGCCAGCAGTGACTGGACTTATAATGAAAAACTGTTTTTT. Amino acids: CASSDWTYNEKLFF.